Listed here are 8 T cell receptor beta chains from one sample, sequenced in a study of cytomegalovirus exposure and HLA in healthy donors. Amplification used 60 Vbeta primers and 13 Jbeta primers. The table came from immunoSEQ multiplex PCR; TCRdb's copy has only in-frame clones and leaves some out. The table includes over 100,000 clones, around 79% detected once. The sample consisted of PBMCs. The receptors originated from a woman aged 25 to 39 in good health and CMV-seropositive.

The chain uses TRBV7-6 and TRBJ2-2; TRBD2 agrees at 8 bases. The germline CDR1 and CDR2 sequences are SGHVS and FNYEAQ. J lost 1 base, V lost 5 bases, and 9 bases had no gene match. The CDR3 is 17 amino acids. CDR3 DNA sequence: TGTGCCAGCAGCCCGGCCCCCAGCGGGGGGAACACCGGGGAGCTGTTTTTT. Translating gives CASSPAPSGGNTGELFF.

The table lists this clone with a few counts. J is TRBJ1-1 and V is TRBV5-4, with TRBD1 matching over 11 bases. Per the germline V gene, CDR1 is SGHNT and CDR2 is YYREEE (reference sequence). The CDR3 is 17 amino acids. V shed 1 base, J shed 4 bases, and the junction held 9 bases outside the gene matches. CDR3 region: CASSLWTGGGLGTEAFF. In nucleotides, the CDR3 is TGTGCCAGCAGCTTGTGGACAGGGGGCGGTTTGGGCACTGAAGCTTTCTTT.

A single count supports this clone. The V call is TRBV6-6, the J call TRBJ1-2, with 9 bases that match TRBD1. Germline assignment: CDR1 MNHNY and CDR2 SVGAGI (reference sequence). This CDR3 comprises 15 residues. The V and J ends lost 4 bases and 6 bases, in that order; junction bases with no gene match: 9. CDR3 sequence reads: CASSSGQGITHGYTF. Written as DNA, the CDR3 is TGTGCCAGCAGTTCCGGACAGGGGATAACCCATGGCTACACCTTC.

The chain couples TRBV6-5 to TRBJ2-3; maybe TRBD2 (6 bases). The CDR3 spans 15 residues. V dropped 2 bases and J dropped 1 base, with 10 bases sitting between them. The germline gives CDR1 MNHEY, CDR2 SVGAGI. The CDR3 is CASSYRGGGTDTQYF. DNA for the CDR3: TGTGCCAGCAGTTACCGTGGCGGGGGCACAGATACGCAGTATTTT.

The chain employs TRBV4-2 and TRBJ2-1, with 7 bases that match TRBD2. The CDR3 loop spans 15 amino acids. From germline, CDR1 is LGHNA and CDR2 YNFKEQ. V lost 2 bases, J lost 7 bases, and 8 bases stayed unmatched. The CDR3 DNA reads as TGTGCCAGCAGCCAAATTGCTAGCGGAGGGAATGAGCAGTTCTTC. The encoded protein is CASSQIASGGNEQFF.

CDR3 DNA: TGCGCCAGCAGCTCCAGCCCCCGGGACAGTTATGGCTACACCTTC. Translated: CASSSSPRDSYGYTF. This chain joins TRBV5-1 and TRBJ1-2; 7 bases fit TRBD1. Germline V lookup: CDR1 SGHRS, CDR2 YFSETQ. V shed 3 bases and J 5 bases; nucleotides not matched to a gene: 10. The CDR3 covers 15 residues.

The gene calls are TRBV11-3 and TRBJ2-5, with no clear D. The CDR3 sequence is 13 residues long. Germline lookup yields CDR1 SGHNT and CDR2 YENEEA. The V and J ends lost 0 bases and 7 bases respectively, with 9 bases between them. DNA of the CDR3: TGTGCCAGCAGCTTAGAGATGGCAGGGACCCAGTACTTC. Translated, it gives CASSLEMAGTQYF.

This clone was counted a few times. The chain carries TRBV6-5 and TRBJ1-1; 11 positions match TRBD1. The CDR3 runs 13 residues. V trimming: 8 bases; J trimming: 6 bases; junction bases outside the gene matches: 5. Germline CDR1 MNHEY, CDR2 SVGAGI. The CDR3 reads CASVKDRGPEAFF. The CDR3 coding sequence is TGTGCCAGCGTTAAGGACAGGGGGCCTGAAGCTTTCTTT.